A selection of T cell receptor beta chains follows, all from one sample in a study of T cell changes during pregnancy in multiple sclerosis. Method: immunoSEQ multiplex PCR; TCRdb's copy keeps in-frame clones and lacks some. The repertoire consists of under 60,000 clones, with about 89% occurring once and the leading ten covering about 9.4%. The material was CD8+ T cells from peripheral blood mononuclear cells, obtained after pregnancy. These receptors all stem from a female donor with multiple sclerosis, enrolled in a pregnancy study. CDR3s include the opening cysteine and the closing phenylalanine or tryptophan.

CDR3 protein: CASSQAIAGGYTF
V gene: TRBV14
J gene: TRBJ1-2

CDR3 protein: CASSFASSYEQYF
V gene: TRBV27
J gene: TRBJ2-7

CDR3 protein: CASSEGIGGGHTDTQYF
V gene: TRBV6-1
J gene: TRBJ2-3

CDR3 protein: CTSSEDVPGGRQGSLNQPQHF
V gene: TRBV1
J gene: TRBJ1-5

CDR3 protein: CASSLMVRGENNSPLHF
V gene: TRBV5-8
J gene: TRBJ1-6

CDR3 protein: CASSKDRGIQYF
V gene: TRBV9
J gene: TRBJ2-4

CDR3 protein: CAWNEIRTGPKETQYF
V gene: TRBV30
J gene: TRBJ2-5

CDR3 protein: CASSSSMSSVDTIYF
V gene: TRBV4-1
J gene: TRBJ1-3

CDR3 protein: CAWSETRTGELFF
V gene: TRBV30
J gene: TRBJ2-2

CDR3 protein: CSVQKGDSNQPQHF
V gene: TRBV29-1
J gene: TRBJ1-5

CDR3 protein: CASSRELAGGMFRYEQYF
V gene: TRBV5-6
J gene: TRBJ2-7

CDR3 protein: CASSLTSRTGGRGYTF
V gene: TRBV7-9
J gene: TRBJ1-2

CDR3 protein: CSVDSYTEAFF
V gene: TRBV29-1
J gene: TRBJ1-1

CDR3 protein: CASSLVGGDYEQYF
V gene: TRBV5-5
J gene: TRBJ2-7

CDR3 protein: CASSLGGQGSNTEAFF
V gene: TRBV9
J gene: TRBJ1-1

CDR3 protein: CASSEDGGANTEAFF
V gene: TRBV7-3
J gene: TRBJ1-1

CDR3 protein: CASGLVQGGSSYEQYF
V gene: TRBV12-5
J gene: TRBJ2-7

CDR3 protein: CATSRDGTYEQYF
V gene: TRBV15
J gene: TRBJ2-7

CDR3 protein: CASSEAWRGDDEQFF
V gene: TRBV2
J gene: TRBJ2-1

CDR3 protein: CASSLEGGAGQPQHF
V gene: TRBV7-9
J gene: TRBJ1-5

CDR3 protein: CASSRQTGKEGPSYEQYF
V gene: TRBV21-1
J gene: TRBJ2-7

CDR3 protein: CASCPDNEKLFF
V gene: TRBV19
J gene: TRBJ1-4

CDR3 protein: CASSLSYAYEAFF
V gene: TRBV27
J gene: TRBJ1-1

CDR3 protein: CASSLAPGQESSYNEQFF
V gene: TRBV7-6
J gene: TRBJ2-1

CDR3 protein: CASSPRDISYEQYF
V gene: TRBV6-1
J gene: TRBJ2-7

CDR3 protein: CASSVAGGRGYTF
V gene: TRBV9
J gene: TRBJ1-2

CDR3 protein: CAIGSSTYEQYF
V gene: TRBV10-3
J gene: TRBJ2-7

CDR3 protein: CASSQQAGGTDYNEQFF
V gene: TRBV4-1
J gene: TRBJ2-1

CDR3 protein: CASSLGELQPYGYTF
V gene: TRBV7-9
J gene: TRBJ1-2

CDR3 protein: CASSTSAQGLPNQPQHF
V gene: TRBV27
J gene: TRBJ1-5

CDR3 protein: CASMRTGGQNSPLHF
V gene: TRBV2
J gene: TRBJ1-6

CDR3 protein: CASSSGSSQTQYF
V gene: TRBV5-6
J gene: TRBJ2-5

CDR3 protein: CAWDPGTGLREQYF
V gene: TRBV30
J gene: TRBJ2-7

CDR3 protein: CASSEGSVYEQYF
V gene: TRBV6-1
J gene: TRBJ2-7

CDR3 protein: CASSVSGHGYTF
V gene: TRBV9
J gene: TRBJ1-2

CDR3 protein: CASSVQGNTEAFF
V gene: TRBV7-8
J gene: TRBJ1-1

CDR3 protein: CASSSEIAGGPQETQYF
V gene: TRBV27
J gene: TRBJ2-5

CDR3 protein: CASAGTGVHEQYF
V gene: TRBV7-8
J gene: TRBJ2-7

CDR3 protein: CASSGGTEAFF
V gene: TRBV5-5
J gene: TRBJ1-1

CDR3 protein: CASRAGTGLQPQHF
V gene: TRBV6-5
J gene: TRBJ1-5

CDR3 protein: CASSEDRGSGANVLTF
V gene: TRBV6-1
J gene: TRBJ2-6

CDR3 protein: CASSRTVTGELFF
V gene: TRBV11-2
J gene: TRBJ2-2

CDR3 protein: CASRGTASSEQYF
V gene: TRBV2
J gene: TRBJ2-7

CDR3 protein: CASSLPQRDTSSYEQYF
V gene: TRBV7-9
J gene: TRBJ2-7

CDR3 protein: CASSRGQWSSYEQYF
V gene: TRBV5-8
J gene: TRBJ2-7

CDR3 protein: CASSYTPGGQPQHF
V gene: TRBV6-5
J gene: TRBJ1-5

CDR3 protein: CAWSAGQGWTEAFF
V gene: TRBV30
J gene: TRBJ1-1

CDR3 protein: CASSFPGQDEKLFF
V gene: TRBV7-9
J gene: TRBJ1-4

CDR3 protein: CASSHDRAQPQHF
V gene: TRBV13
J gene: TRBJ1-5

CDR3 protein: CASSYERGYISPLHF
V gene: TRBV6-6
J gene: TRBJ1-6

CDR3 protein: CASSLGESRGEQYF
V gene: TRBV13
J gene: TRBJ2-7

CDR3 protein: CASSEFYEDTEAFF
V gene: TRBV25-1
J gene: TRBJ1-1

CDR3 protein: CASSQDGRVNEQFF
V gene: TRBV14
J gene: TRBJ2-1

CDR3 protein: CAISEARGENTEAFF
V gene: TRBV10-3
J gene: TRBJ1-1

CDR3 protein: CASSIYGEGLQPQHF
V gene: TRBV19
J gene: TRBJ1-5